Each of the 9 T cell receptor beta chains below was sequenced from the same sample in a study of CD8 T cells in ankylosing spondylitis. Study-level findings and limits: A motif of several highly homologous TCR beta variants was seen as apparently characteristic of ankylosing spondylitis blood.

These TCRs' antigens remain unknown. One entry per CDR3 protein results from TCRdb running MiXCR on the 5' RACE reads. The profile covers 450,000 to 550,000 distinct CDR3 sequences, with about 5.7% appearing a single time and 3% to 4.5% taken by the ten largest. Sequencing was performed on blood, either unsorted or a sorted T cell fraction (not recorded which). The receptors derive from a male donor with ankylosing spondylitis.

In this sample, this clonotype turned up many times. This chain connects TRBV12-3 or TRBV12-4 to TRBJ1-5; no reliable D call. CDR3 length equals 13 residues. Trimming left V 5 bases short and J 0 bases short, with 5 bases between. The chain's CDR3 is CASSDYSNQPQHF. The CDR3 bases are TGTGCCAGCAGTGACTATAGCAATCAGCCCCAGCATTTT.

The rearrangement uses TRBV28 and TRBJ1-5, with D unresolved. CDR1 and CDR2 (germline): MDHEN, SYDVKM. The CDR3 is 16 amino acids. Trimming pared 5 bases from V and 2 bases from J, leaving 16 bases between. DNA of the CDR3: TGTGCCAGCAGTCTCCCCCGTGACTCGGGCAATCAGCCCCAGCATTTT. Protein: CASSLPRDSGNQPQHF. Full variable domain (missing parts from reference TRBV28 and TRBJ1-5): DVKVTQSSRYLVKRTGEKVFLECVQDMDHENMFWYRQDPGLGLRLIYFSYDVKMKEKGDIPEGYSVSREKKERFSLILESASTNQTSMYLCASSLPRDSGNQPQHFGDGTRLSIL.

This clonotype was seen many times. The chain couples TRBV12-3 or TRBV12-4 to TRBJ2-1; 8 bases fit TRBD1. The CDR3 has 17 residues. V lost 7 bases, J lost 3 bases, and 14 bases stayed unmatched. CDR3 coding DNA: TGTGCCAGCAATATCGCACCCGACAGGGGTGGCTACAATGAGCAGTTCTTC. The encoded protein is CASNIAPDRGGYNEQFF.

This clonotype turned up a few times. The CDR3 DNA sequence: TGTGCCATGAGCGGGGGGACAGAAGAAAAACTGTTTTTT. It is translated as CAMSGGTEEKLFF. The chain uses TRBV12-1 and TRBJ1-4; the table assigns TRBD1, which was not confirmed against the DNA. TRBV12-1 is described as a pseudogene. CDR3 length: 13 amino acids.

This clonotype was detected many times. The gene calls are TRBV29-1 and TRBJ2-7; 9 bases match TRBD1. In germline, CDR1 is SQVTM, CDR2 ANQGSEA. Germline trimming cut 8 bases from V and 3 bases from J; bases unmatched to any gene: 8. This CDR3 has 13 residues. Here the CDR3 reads CSTRRDRVYEQYF. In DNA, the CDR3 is TGCAGCACTCGCCGGGACAGGGTCTACGAGCAGTACTTC.

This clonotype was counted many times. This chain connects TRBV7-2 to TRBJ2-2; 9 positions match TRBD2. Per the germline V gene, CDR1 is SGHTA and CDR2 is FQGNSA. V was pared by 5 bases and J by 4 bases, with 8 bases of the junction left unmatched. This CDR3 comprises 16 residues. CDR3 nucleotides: TGTGCCAGCAGCCTAAGCGGCGGGGGGGCCACCGGGGAGCTGTTTTTT. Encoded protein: CASSLSGGGATGELFF.

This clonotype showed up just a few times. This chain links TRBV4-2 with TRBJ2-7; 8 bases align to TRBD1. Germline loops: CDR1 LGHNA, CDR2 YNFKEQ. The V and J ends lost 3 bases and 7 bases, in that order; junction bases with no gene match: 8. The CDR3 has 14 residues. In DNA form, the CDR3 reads TGTGCCAGCAGCCAGATGGACAGGGATGGAGAGCAGTACTTC. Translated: CASSQMDRDGEQYF.

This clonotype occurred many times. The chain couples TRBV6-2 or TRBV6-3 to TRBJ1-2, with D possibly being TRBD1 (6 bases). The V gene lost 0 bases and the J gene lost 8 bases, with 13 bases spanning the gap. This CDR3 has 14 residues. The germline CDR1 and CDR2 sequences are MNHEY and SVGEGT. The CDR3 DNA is TGTGCCAGCAGTTACTCGATGCAGGGGACGGGCTACACCTTC. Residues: CASSYSMQGTGYTF.

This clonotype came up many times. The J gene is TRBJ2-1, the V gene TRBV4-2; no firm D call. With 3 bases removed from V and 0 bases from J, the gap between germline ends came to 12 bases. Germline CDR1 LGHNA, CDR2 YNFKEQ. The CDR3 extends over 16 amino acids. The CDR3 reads CASSQPTQISYNEQFF. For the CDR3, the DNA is TGTGCCAGCAGCCAGCCTACTCAAATCTCCTACAATGAGCAGTTCTTC.